Listed here are 20 T cell receptor beta chains from one sample, sequenced in a study of blood T cells in healthy people across ages. A second PCR of 7 to 11 cycles used a sample-barcoded 5' primer and a J-beta primer mix. Each CDR3 protein is one row after TCRdb ran MiXCR on the 5' RACE reads. This table has some 1.5 million distinct CDR3 sequences, about 28% appearing once. Sequenced input: blood. Receptors were obtained from a woman aged 25 to 39 in good health.

This clonotype was counted many times. This chain links TRBV15 with TRBJ2-7; TRBD2 matches at 7 bases. Trimming cost V 4 bases and J 2 bases; bases outside gene matches: 8. This CDR3 contains 15 residues. From germline, CDR1 is LNHNV and CDR2 YYDKDF (reference sequence). The CDR3 sequence: CATSMGPAGTYEQYF. The CDR3 DNA reads as TGTGCCACCAGCATGGGGCCAGCGGGGACCTACGAGCAGTACTTC.

The chain couples TRBV7-2 to TRBJ2-5; perhaps TRBD1 as D (5 bases). The end of the DNA aligns better with TRBJ2-7, so the J call may be wrong. The CDR3 has 14 amino acids. Germline V gene lookup returns CDR1 SGHTA and CDR2 FQGNSA. CDR3 sequence reads: CASSKDIGDYEQYF. The CDR3 DNA sequence: TGTGCCAGCAGCAAAGACATAGGGGACTACGAGCAGTACTTC.

Only a few counts were recorded for this clonotype. The J gene is TRBJ2-5, the V gene TRBV3-1, with 9 bases that match TRBD2. CDR3 size: 17 residues. The V gene's germline CDR1 is LGHDT and CDR2 YNNKEL (reference sequence). The V and J ends lost 4 bases and 4 bases, in that order; junction bases with no gene match: 13. For the CDR3, the DNA is TGTGCCAGCAGCCTCCTCGGTGGACTAGCGTGGGGAGAGACCCAGTACTTC. Translation gives CASSLLGGLAWGETQYF.

This chain links TRBV20-1 with TRBJ2-7; 7 bases match TRBD2. This CDR3 region has 14 residues. Germline V gives CDR1 DFQATT, CDR2 SNEGSKA (reference sequence). Trimming took 3 bases from V and 1 from J; bases not matched to a gene: 6. Here the CDR3 reads CSASSPSGSYEQYF. CDR3 nucleotides: TGCAGTGCTAGCTCGCCTAGCGGATCCTACGAGCAGTACTTC.

This clonotype appeared a single time. The V gene is TRBV12-3 or TRBV12-4, the J gene TRBJ1-4; 8 nucleotides line up with TRBD1. V lost 8 bases to trimming and J lost 7 bases; unmatched junction nucleotides: 15. The length of the CDR3 is 16 residues. DNA for the CDR3: TGTGCCAGCGGCACAGGGGAGGGGACAGGAGGTGAAAAACTGTTTTTT. This translates into CASGTGEGTGGEKLFF.

This clonotype occurred a few times. The CDR3 DNA reads as TGTGCCAGCAGCCAGACAGGGTCCAGGAATCAGCCCCAGCATTTT. Translated, it gives CASSQTGSRNQPQHF. The J gene is TRBJ1-5, the V gene TRBV12-3 or TRBV12-4; 7 bases map to TRBD1. The CDR3 extends over 15 amino acids. V was pared by 6 bases and J by 4 bases, with 9 bases of the junction left unmatched.

This clonotype was picked up a small number of times. The chain employs TRBV28 and TRBJ2-7, with TRBD2 matching over 12 bases. Germline CDR1 and CDR2: MDHEN and SYDVKM. The CDR3 runs 15 residues. V lost 6 bases and J lost 6; bases outside the gene matches: 9. For the CDR3, the DNA is TGTGCCAGCAGGTCGACACTAGCGGGGGGATTCGAGCAGTACTTC. This encodes CASRSTLAGGFEQYF. The entire variable domain, with the rest obtained from reference TRBV28 and TRBJ2-7, is as follows: DVKVTQSSRYLVKRTGEKVFLECVQDMDHENMFWYRQDPGLGLRLIYFSYDVKMKEKGDIPEGYSVSREKKERFSLILESASTNQTSMYLCASRSTLAGGFEQYFGPGTRLTVT.

As to this clonotype: A much larger clone differs by one base, so this may be a read error. The chain carries TRBV4-2 and TRBJ2-1; TRBD2 aligns across 7 bases. CDR1 LGHNA and CDR2 YNFKEQ come from the germline V gene. CDR3 length: 16 amino acids. The CDR3 DNA follows: TGTGCCAGCAGCCAAGAAGGGGAGGGGTCCTACAATGTGCAGTTCTTC. Encoded protein: CASSQEGEGSYNVQFF.

On this clonotype itself: This clone may be a read error of a much larger clone one base away. The rearrangement links TRBV10-2 to TRBJ1-2; D unclear. The CDR3 is made up of 12 amino acids. Germline CDR1 is WSHSY and CDR2 is SAAADI. The CDR3 DNA sequence: TGCGCCGGCAGGATCCCCCCTGGTGGCTACACCTTC. Translation: CAGRIPPGGYTF.

This clonotype was counted many times. V usage is TRBV3-1 and J usage is TRBJ2-1, with a tentative D call TRBD2 (5 bases). Per the germline V gene, CDR1 is LGHDT and CDR2 is YNNKEL (reference sequence). This CDR3 comprises 15 residues. Trimming pared 0 bases from V and 4 bases from J, leaving 10 bases between. CDR3 protein: CASSQDIRTYNEQFF. The CDR3 nucleotides are TGTGCCAGCAGCCAAGATATTAGGACTTACAATGAGCAGTTCTTC.

The V gene is TRBV29-1, the J gene TRBJ1-6; possible D gene TRBD1, 5 bases. The length of the CDR3 is 12 residues. V was cut by 5 bases and J by 6 bases, with 8 bases left in between. The germline V gene has CDR1 SQVTM and CDR2 ANQGSEA. CDR3 loop: CSVRDGNSPLHF. DNA for the CDR3: TGCAGCGTTAGGGACGGTAATTCACCCCTCCACTTT.

This clonotype has only a few counts. J is TRBJ1-6 and V is TRBV20-1, with a weak D call TRBD1 (5 bases). V gave up 6 bases and J gave up 3 bases, with 15 bases separating them. Germline loops: CDR1 DFQATT, CDR2 SNEGSKA (reference sequence). The CDR3 length is 15 residues. CDR3 loop: CSARRGLRYNSPLHF. The CDR3 coding sequence is TGCAGTGCCCGTAGGGGTCTACGCTATAATTCACCCCTCCACTTT.

This clonotype was seen only once. V and J are TRBV12-3 or TRBV12-4 and TRBJ2-7; the D is unclear. V was shortened by 3 bases and J by 8 bases, with 14 bases between the two germline ends. There are 13 residues in the CDR3. Here the CDR3 DNA reads TGTGCCAGCAGTTTGTACCCCGGCCTCAAGCAGTACTTC. It specifies CASSLYPGLKQYF.

There are a few counts of this clonotype. CDR3 in DNA: TGTGCCAGCAGCCCCCTGGCAGGACATATGAACACTGAAGCTTTCTTT. Translating it yields CASSPLAGHMNTEAFF. The V call is TRBV7-9, the J call TRBJ1-1; D possibly corresponds to TRBD1 (5 bases). Germline V CDR1 and CDR2: SEHNR, FQNEAQ (reference sequence). The CDR3 contains 16 residues. Between the trimmed V and J ends, which lost 5 bases and 0 bases, there was a span of 16 bases.

This clonotype has at least ten counts. The gene calls are TRBV29-1 and TRBJ2-1, with D possibly being TRBD2 (6 bases). This CDR3 is 14 amino acids long. Per germline, CDR1 SQVTM and CDR2 ANQGSEA. Trimming removed 3 bases at V and 5 bases at J, with 14 bases between. The CDR3 is CSVDGTSRHNEQFF. DNA for the CDR3: TGCAGCGTTGATGGCACTAGCAGACACAATGAGCAGTTCTTC.

V gene TRBV12-3 or TRBV12-4 combines with J gene TRBJ2-6, with D uncertain. The CDR3 is 15 amino acids. Trimming took off 6 bases at V and 4 bases at J, with 13 bases between the two ends. DNA of the CDR3: TGTGCCAGCAGAAAGAATCCCGGGGGGGCCAACGTCCTGACTTTC. It yields the protein CASRKNPGGANVLTF.

The chain links TRBV13 to TRBJ1-4; 9 nucleotides agree with TRBD1. J lost 4 bases, V lost 2 bases, and 2 bases had no gene match. Germline CDR1 reads PRHDT; CDR2 reads FYEKMQ (reference sequence). This CDR3 spans 15 amino acids. The CDR3 region has the DNA TGTGCCAGCAGCTTACGGACAGGGGTTAATGAAAAACTGTTTTTT. Protein sequence: CASSLRTGVNEKLFF.

In its sample, this clonotype was seen many times. This sequence joins TRBV6-1 and TRBJ2-5; TRBD1 is a possible D gene (5 bases). Germline CDR1 MNHNS, CDR2 SASEGT. The CDR3 spans 12 residues. CDR3 in DNA: TGTGGGACCGTACAGGTCGCAGAGACCCAGTACTTC. This gives the protein CGTVQVAETQYF.

CDR3 sequence: CASSATGGYQPQHF. The CDR3 nucleotides are TGTGCCAGCAGTGCGACAGGGGGCTATCAGCCCCAGCATTTT. This chain uses TRBV12-3 or TRBV12-4 with TRBJ1-5, with 10 bases matching TRBD1. The ends lost 5 bases at V and 5 bases at J; junction bases unmatched: 3. This CDR3 contains 14 residues.

Concerning this clonotype: As the CDR3 is not closed by the conserved phenylalanine or tryptophan, this likely results from a read error. The gene calls are TRBV7-6 and TRBJ1-5, with D perhaps TRBD1 (6 bases). Germline V gene lookup returns CDR1 SGHVS and CDR2 FNYEAQ. Trimming removed 5 bases from V and 2 bases from J, with 7 bases in between. The CDR3 is made up of 13 amino acids. The CDR3 DNA reads TGTGCCAGCAGCGAGGGGGGCAATCAGCCCCAGCATTTG. Protein sequence: CASSEGGNQPQHL.